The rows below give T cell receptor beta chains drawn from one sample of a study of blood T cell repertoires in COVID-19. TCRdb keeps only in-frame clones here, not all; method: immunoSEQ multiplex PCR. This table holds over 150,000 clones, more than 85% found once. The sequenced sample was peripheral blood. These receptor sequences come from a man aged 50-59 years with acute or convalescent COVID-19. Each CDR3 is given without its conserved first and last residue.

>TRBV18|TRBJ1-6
ASSPRMSQENSPLH
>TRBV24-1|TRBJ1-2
ATSDPSAETNYGYT
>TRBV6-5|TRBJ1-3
ASRSPNSPGNTIY
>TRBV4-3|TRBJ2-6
ASSQSKGQADSGANVLT
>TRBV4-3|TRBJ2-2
ASSLYEGTGELF
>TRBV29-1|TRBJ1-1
SVLRDSGNTEAF
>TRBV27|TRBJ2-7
ASSRWGQYEQY
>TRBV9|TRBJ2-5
ASSQRTDQETQY
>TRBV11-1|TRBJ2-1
ASSFLGREQF
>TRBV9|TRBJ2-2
ASSRGGMGTGELF
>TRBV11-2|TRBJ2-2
ASRRGTGDTGELF
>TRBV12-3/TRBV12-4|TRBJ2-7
ASPGGPRRKQY
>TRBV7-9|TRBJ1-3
ASSLPSSGNTIY
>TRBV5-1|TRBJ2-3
ASKAEFSTDTQY
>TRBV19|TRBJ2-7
ASSIKVGIAGETYEQY
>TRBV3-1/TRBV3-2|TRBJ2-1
ASSLESGNEQF